This T cell receptor (beta chain) was captured in a study of cytomegalovirus exposure and HLA in healthy donors. Study-level background: An early data release held tens of millions of unique TCRs from HLA-typed donors. The study, taken as a whole, reports: According to a later analysis, most TCR beta chains associated with CMV appeared HLA-restricted.

This PCR relied on a set of 60 Vbeta primers and 13 Jbeta primers. Assay: immunoSEQ multiplex PCR; the TCRdb copy retains only in-frame clones and omits some. The data hold approximately 150,000 clones, with around 80% observed a single time. Germline V lookup: CDR1 GTSNPN, CDR2 SVGIG (reference sequence). Trimming removed 3 bases at V and 6 bases at J, with 8 bases between. CDR3 length equals 11 residues. For this clone: Its antigen remains unknown.

Specimen: PBMCs. The TCR was taken from a young woman in good health and CMV-seropositive. The chain carries TRBV30 and TRBJ1-2; D uncertain. The DNA for the CDR3 is TGTGCCTGGAGCGCAGTTGATGGCTACACCTTC. It yields the protein CAWSAVDGYTF.